This T cell receptor (beta chain) is drawn from a study of T cells in Graves' hyperthyroidism and ophthalmopathy. Across the study: It was at initial diagnosis, before any treatment, that peripheral blood was collected.

Authors of the study amplified TCR beta CDR3 regions from RNA transcripts. The study used the HTBI primer set for a first-round RT-PCR of the TCR CDR3. TCRdb reprocessed the multiplex PCR reads with MiXCR, giving one entry per CDR3 protein. The sample yields 600,000 to 650,000 distinct CDR3 sequences, less than 25% seen once. General study points: Expanded thyroid clonotypes (above 0.001) were mostly also found in blood.

Trimming took 4 bases from V and 4 from J; bases not matched to a gene: 10. Germline loops: CDR1 SGHRS, CDR2 YFSETQ. This CDR3 comprises 16 residues. In this sample, this clonotype turned up many times. The antigen is unknown. Individuals with ophthalmopathy presented a Clinical Activity Score of at least 3, a NOSPECS grade of at least 4 and a duration under 3 months. The diagnostic basis comprised clinical symptoms, serum thyroxine and TRAb, thyroid ultrasound and orbital computed tomography. This chain connects TRBV5-1 to TRBJ2-1; 8 bases are a match to TRBD2. The sequencing sample was made of blood. The TCR sequence derives from a man younger than 45 with Graves' ophthalmopathy. The CDR3 is CASSTSGSIQYNEQFF. The CDR3 DNA follows: TGCGCCAGCAGCACTAGCGGCTCGATACAATACAATGAGCAGTTCTTC.